This is a list of T cell receptor beta chains from one sample in a study of cytomegalovirus exposure and HLA in healthy donors. Measured with immunoSEQ multiplex PCR; TCRdb has only the in-frame clones, and not every one. The sample yields about 49,000 clones, over 85% seen once. Source material: PBMCs. The source is a woman younger than 30 in good health and CMV-seropositive. Each CDR3 is given with its conserved first and last residue. Fields, in order: J gene, V gene, CDR3 protein.

J gene: TRBJ2-1
V gene: TRBV4-2
CDR3 protein: CASSQVTLGQGEQFF

J gene: TRBJ2-5
V gene: TRBV5-4
CDR3 protein: CASSPTGGTETQYF

J gene: TRBJ2-7
V gene: TRBV7-2
CDR3 protein: CASSLEGASGNYEQYF

J gene: TRBJ1-1
V gene: TRBV6-6
CDR3 protein: CASSSTGATEAFF

J gene: TRBJ2-7
V gene: TRBV6-6
CDR3 protein: CASGYDETSYSEQYF

J gene: TRBJ1-2
V gene: TRBV11-2
CDR3 protein: CASSLRTGLSDYGYTF

J gene: TRBJ2-1
V gene: TRBV15
CDR3 protein: CATSREGYSESEQFF

J gene: TRBJ1-6
V gene: TRBV27
CDR3 protein: CASRMDGENSPLHF

J gene: TRBJ2-7
V gene: TRBV15
CDR3 protein: CATSRDRMAWREQYF

J gene: TRBJ2-5
V gene: TRBV5-4
CDR3 protein: CASSLGTRGETQYF

J gene: TRBJ2-7
V gene: TRBV14
CDR3 protein: CASSQPTTSGLTYEQYF

J gene: TRBJ1-4
V gene: TRBV19
CDR3 protein: CASSMSAAPTNEKLFF

J gene: TRBJ2-7
V gene: TRBV28
CDR3 protein: CASRNPGQLYEQYF